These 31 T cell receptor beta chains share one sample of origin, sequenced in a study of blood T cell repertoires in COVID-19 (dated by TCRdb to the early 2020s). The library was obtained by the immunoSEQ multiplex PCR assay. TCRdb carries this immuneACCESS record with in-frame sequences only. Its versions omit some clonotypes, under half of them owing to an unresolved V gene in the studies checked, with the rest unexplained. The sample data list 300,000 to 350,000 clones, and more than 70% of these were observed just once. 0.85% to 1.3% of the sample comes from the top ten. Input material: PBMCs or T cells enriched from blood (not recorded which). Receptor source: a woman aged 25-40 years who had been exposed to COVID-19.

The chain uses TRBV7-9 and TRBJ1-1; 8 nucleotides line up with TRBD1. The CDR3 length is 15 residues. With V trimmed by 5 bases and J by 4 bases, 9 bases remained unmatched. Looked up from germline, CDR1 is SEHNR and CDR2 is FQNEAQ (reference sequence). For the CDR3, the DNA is TGTGCCAGCAGCAGAGGGACAGGAACGGCCACTGAAGCTTTCTTT. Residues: CASSRGTGTATEAFF.

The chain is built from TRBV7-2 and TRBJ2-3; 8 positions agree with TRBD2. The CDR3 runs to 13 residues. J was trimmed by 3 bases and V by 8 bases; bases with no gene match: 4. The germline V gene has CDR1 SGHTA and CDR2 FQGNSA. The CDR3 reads CASRRGGTDTQYF. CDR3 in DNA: TGTGCCAGCCGGCGCGGGGGGACAGATACGCAGTATTTT.

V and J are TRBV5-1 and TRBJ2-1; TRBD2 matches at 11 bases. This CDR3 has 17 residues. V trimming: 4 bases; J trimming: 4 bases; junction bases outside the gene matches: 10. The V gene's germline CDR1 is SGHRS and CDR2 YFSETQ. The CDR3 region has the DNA TGCGCCAGCAGCCTCGGGACTAGCGGATACCTGTACAATGAGCAGTTCTTC. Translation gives CASSLGTSGYLYNEQFF.

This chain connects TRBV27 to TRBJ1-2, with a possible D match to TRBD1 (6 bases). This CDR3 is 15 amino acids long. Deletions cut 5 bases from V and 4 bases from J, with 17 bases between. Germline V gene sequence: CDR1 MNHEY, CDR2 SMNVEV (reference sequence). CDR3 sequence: CASSRSIGQTYGYTF. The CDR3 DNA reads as TGTGCCAGCAGTCGATCTATCGGACAGACCTATGGCTACACCTTC.

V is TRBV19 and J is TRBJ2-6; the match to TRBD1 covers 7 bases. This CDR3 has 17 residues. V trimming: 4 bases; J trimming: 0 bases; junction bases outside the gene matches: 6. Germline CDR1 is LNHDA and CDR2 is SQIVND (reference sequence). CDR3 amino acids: CASSKGQFSSGANVLTF. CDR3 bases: TGTGCCAGTAGTAAGGGACAGTTTTCCTCTGGGGCCAACGTCCTGACTTTC.

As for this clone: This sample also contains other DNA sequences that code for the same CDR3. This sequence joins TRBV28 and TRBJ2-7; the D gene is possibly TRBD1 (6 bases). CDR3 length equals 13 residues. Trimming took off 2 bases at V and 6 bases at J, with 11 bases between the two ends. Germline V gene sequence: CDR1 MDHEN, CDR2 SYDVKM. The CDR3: CASSLQGPVEQYF. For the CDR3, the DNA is TGTGCCAGCAGTTTACAGGGGCCAGTCGAGCAGTACTTC.

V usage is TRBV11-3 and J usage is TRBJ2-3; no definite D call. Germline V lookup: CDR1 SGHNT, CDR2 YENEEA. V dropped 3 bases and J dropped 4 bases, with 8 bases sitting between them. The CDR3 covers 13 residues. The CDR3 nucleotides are TGTGCCAGCAGCTTGGCAGGCGCAGATACGCAGTATTTT. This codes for CASSLAGADTQYF. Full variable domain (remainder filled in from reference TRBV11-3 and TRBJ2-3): EAGVVQSPRYKIIEKKQPVAFWCNPISGHNTLYWYLQNLGQGPELLIRYENEEAVDDSQLPKDRFSAERLKGVDSTLKIQPAELGDSAVYLCASSLAGADTQYFGPGTRLTVL.

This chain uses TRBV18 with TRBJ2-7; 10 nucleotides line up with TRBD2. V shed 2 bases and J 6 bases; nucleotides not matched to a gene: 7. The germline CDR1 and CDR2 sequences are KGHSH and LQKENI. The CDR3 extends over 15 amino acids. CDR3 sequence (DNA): TGTGCCAGCTCACCAAGTCTAGCGGGAGCCCCCGAGCAGTACTTC. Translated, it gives CASSPSLAGAPEQYF.

CDR3 protein: CASSLELGDQPQHF. The DNA for the CDR3 is TGTGCCAGCAGCTTAGAACTCGGGGATCAGCCCCAGCATTTT. The chain recombines TRBV7-2 with TRBJ1-5; D gene unclear. The CDR3 runs 14 residues. V was trimmed by 1 base and J by 5 bases, leaving 9 bases between them. Germline assignment: CDR1 SGHTA and CDR2 FQGNSA.

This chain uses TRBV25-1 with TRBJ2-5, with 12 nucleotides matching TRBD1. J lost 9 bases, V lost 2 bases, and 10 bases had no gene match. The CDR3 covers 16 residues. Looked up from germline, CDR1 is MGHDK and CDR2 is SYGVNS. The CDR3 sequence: CASSEAGTGGGGAQYF. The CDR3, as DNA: TGTGCCAGCAGTGAAGCCGGGACAGGGGGCGGAGGTGCCCAGTACTTC.

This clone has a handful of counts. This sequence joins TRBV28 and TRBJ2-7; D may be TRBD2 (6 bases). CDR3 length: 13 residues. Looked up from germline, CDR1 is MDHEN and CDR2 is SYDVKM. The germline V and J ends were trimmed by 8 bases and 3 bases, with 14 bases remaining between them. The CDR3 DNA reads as TGTGCCAGCGTAGGAGGGCCCCGCTACGAGCAGTACTTC. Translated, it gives CASVGGPRYEQYF.

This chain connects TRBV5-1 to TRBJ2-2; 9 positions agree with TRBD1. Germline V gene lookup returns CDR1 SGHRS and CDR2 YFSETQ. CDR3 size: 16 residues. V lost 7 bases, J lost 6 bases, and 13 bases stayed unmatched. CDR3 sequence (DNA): TGCGCCAGCCGCATCACGGACAGGGGCTCGGCCGGGGAGCTGTTTTTT. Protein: CASRITDRGSAGELFF.

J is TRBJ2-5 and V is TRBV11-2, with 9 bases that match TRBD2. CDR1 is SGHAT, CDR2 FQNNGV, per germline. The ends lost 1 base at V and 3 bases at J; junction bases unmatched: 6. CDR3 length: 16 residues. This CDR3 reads CASSLGVVAGEETQYF. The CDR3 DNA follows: TGTGCCAGCAGCTTAGGTGTGGTAGCGGGAGAAGAGACCCAGTACTTC.

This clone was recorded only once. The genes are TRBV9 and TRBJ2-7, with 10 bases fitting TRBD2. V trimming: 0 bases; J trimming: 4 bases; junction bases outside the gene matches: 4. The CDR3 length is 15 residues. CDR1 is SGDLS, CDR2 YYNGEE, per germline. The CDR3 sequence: CASSVALAGHYEQYF. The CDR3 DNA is TGTGCCAGCAGCGTAGCACTAGCGGGGCATTACGAGCAGTACTTC.

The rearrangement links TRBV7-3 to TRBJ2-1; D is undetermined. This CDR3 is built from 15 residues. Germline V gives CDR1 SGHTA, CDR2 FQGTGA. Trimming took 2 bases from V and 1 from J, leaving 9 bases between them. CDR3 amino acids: CASSLLGSSYNEQFF. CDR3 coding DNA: TGTGCCAGCAGCTTACTAGGTTCATCCTACAATGAGCAGTTCTTC.

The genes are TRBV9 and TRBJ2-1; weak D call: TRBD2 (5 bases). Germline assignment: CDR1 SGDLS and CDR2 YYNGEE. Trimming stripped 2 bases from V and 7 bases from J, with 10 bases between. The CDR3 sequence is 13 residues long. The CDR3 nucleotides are TGTGCCAGCAGCGTCGGACTGGTTAATGAGCAGTTCTTC. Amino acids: CASSVGLVNEQFF. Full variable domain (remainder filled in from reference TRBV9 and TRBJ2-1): DSGVTQTPKHLITATGQRVTLRCSPRSGDLSVYWYQQSLDQGLQFLIQYYNGEERAKGNILERFSAQQFPDLHSELNLSSLELGDSALYFCASSVGLVNEQFFGPGTRLTVL.

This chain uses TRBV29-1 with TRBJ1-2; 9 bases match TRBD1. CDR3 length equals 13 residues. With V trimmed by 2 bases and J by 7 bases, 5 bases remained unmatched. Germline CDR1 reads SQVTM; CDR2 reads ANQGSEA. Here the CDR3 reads CSVEKGQGGGYTF. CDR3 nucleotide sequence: TGCAGCGTTGAAAAGGGACAGGGTGGTGGCTACACCTTC.

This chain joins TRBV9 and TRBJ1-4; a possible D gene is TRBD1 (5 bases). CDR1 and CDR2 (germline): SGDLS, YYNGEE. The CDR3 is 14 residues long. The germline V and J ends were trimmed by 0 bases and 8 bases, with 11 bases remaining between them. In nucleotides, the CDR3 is TGTGCCAGCAGCGTAGGGACAAAAGGGGAAAAACTGTTTTTT. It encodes CASSVGTKGEKLFF.

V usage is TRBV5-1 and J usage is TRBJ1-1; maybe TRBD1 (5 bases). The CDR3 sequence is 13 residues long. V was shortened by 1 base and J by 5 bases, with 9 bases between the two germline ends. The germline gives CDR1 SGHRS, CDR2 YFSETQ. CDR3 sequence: CASSLQGLTEAFF. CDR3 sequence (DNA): TGCGCCAGCAGCTTGCAGGGTTTGACTGAAGCTTTCTTT.

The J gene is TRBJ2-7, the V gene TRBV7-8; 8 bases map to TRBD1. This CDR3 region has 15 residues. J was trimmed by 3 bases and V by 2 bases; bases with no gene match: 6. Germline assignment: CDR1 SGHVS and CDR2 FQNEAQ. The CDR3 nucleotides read TGTGCCAGCAGCTTATTGGACAGGGCCTTCTACGAGCAGTACTTC. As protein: CASSLLDRAFYEQYF.

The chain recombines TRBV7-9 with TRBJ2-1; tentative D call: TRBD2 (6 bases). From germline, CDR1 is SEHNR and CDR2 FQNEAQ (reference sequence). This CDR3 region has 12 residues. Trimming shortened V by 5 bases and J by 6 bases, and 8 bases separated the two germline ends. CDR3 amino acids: CASSGSGNEQFF. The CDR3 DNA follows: TGTGCCAGCAGCGGTAGCGGCAATGAGCAGTTCTTC. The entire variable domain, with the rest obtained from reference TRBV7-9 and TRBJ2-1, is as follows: DTGVSQNPRHKITKRGQNVTFRCDPISEHNRLYWYRQTLGQGPEFLTYFQNEAQLEKSRLLSDRFSAERPKGSFSTLEIQRTEQGDSAMYLCASSGSGNEQFFGPGTRLTVL.

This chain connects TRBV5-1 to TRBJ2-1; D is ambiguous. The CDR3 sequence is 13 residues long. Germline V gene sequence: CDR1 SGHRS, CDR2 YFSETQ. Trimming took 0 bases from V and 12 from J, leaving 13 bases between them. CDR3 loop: CASSLEPPSRQFF. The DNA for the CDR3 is TGCGCCAGCAGCTTGGAACCCCCAAGCCGGCAGTTCTTC.

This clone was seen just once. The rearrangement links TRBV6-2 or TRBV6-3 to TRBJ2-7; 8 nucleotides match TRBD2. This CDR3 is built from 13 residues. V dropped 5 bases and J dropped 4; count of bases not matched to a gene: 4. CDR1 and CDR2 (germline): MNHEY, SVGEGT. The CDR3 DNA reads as TGTGCCAGCAGTCGTAGCGGGAATTACGAGCAGTACTTC. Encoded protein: CASSRSGNYEQYF.

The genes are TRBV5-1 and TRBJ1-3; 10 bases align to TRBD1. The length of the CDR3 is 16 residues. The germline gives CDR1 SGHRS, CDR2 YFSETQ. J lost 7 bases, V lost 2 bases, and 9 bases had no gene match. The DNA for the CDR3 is TGCGCCAGCAGCTTCGACAGGGGGCCAGACTGGAACACCATATATTTT. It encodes CASSFDRGPDWNTIYF.

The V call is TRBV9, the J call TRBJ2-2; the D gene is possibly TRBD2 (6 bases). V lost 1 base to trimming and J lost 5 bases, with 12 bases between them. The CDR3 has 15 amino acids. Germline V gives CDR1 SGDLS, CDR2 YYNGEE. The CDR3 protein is CASSVTTSGTGELFF. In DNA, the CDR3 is TGTGCCAGCAGCGTAACGACTAGTGGTACCGGGGAGCTGTTTTTT.

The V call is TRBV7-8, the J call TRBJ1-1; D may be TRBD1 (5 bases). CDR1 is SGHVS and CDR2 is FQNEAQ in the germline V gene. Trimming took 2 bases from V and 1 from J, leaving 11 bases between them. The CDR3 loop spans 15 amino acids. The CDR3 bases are TGTGCCAGCAGCTTAAGCAGGGTGGCGAACACTGAAGCTTTCTTT. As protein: CASSLSRVANTEAFF.

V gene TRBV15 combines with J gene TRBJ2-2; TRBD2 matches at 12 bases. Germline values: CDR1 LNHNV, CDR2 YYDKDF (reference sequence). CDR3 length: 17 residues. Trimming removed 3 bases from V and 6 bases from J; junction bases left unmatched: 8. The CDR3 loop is CATSSPLTSGSSGELFF. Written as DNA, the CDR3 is TGTGCCACCAGCAGCCCATTGACTAGCGGGAGCTCCGGGGAGCTGTTTTTT.

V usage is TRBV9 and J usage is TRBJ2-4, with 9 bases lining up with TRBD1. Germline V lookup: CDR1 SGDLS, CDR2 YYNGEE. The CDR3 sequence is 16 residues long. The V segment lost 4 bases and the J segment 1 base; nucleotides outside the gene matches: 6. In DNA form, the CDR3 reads TGTGCCAGCAGCCCTACAGGGGGCCTGGCCAAAAACATTCAGTACTTC. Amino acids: CASSPTGGLAKNIQYF.

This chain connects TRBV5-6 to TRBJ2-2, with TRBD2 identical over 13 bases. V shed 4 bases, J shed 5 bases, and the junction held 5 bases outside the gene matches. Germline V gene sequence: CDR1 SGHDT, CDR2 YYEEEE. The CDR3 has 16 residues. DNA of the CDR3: TGTGCCAGCAGCGGCTGGACTAGCGGGAGAACCGGGGAGCTGTTTTTT. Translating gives CASSGWTSGRTGELFF.

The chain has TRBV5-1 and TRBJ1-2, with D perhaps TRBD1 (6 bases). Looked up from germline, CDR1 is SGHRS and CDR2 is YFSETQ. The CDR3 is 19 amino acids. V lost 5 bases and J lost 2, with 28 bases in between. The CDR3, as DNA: TGCGCCAGCAGAGAGGTTAATAGGGCAGGGGAACTCTTCAACTATGGCTACACCTTC. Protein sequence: CASREVNRAGELFNYGYTF.

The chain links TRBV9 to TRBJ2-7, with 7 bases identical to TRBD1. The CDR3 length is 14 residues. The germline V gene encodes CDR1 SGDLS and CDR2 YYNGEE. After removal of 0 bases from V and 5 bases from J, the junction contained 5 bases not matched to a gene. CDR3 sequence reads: CASSVGGGHNEQYF. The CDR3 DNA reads TGTGCCAGCAGCGTAGGAGGGGGCCACAACGAGCAGTACTTC.